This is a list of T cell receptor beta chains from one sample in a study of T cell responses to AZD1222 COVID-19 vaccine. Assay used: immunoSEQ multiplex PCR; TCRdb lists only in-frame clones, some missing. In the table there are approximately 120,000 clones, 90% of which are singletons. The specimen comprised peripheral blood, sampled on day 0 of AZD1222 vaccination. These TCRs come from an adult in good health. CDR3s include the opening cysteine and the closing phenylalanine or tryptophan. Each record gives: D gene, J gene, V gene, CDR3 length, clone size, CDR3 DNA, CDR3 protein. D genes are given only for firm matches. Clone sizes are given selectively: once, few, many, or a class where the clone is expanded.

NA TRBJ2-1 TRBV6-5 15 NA TGTGCCAGCAGTTTAGCGAGGGGGGGAGTGGGTGAGCAGTTCTTC CASSLARGGVGEQFF
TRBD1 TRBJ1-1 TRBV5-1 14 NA TGCGCCAGCAGCTTGGGGACAGGATCCACTGAAGCTTTCTTT CASSLGTGSTEAFF
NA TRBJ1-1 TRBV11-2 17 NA TGTGCCAGCAGCTTAGTCGGGACGGGGGCAGGGAGGTTTGAAGCTTTCTTT CASSLVGTGAGRFEAFF
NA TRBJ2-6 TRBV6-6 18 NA TGTGCCAGCAGTCCCCGAGGGGGTTTTGCCTCTGGGGCCAACGTCCTGACTTTC CASSPRGGFASGANVLTF
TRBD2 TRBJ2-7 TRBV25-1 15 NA TGTGCCAGCAAAAACGGGAGGGGAAATTTCTACGAGCAGTACTTC CASKNGRGNFYEQYF
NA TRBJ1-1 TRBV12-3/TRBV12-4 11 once TGTGCCAGCAGCCCCGGACAATTTGCTTTCTTT CASSPGQFAFF
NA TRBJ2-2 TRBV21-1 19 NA TGTGCCAGCAGCAAAGGGGAAAACAGGGGGAGTTGGTACACCGGGGAGCTGTTTTTT CASSKGENRGSWYTGELFF
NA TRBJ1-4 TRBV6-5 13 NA TGTGCCAGTACGACGTGGGGGGATGAAAAACTGTTTTTT CASTTWGDEKLFF
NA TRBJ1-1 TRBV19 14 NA TGTGCCAGTAGTGTGTGGGGAGGGGTCACTGAAGCTTTCTTT CASSVWGGVTEAFF
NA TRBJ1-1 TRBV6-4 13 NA TGTGCCAGCAGTGACGGTCCTCGAGGAGAAGCTTTCTTT CASSDGPRGEAFF
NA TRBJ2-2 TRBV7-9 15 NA TGTGCCAGCAGCTTAGCAACCCAGGCGGGCGGGGAGCTGTTTTTT CASSLATQAGGELFF
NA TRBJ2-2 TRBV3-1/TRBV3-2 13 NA TGTGCCAGCAGGGGGAGGACTGACGGGGAGCTGTTTTTT CASRGRTDGELFF
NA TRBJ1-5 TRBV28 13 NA TGTGCCAGCAGTATAACGGGGGTTCAGCCCCAGCATTTT CASSITGVQPQHF
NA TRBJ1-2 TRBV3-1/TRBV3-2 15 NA TGTGCCAGCAGCCAAGTTCCCACAGAGATTTATGGCTACACCTTC CASSQVPTEIYGYTF
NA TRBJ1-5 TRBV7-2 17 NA TGTGCCAGCAGCTTAGTGATTGACAGCTGGGGCAATCAGCCCCAGCATTTT CASSLVIDSWGNQPQHF
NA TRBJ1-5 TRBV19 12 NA TGTGCCAGTAGTCCCCCAAATCAGCCCCAGCATTTT CASSPPNQPQHF
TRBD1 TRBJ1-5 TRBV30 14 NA TGTGCCTGGAGTACGGGGACAGGGGGACAGCCCCAGCATTTT CAWSTGTGGQPQHF
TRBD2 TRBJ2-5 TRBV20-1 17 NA TGCAGTGCTAGTCCCGGGACTAGCGGGACGTACCAAGAGACCCAGTACTTC CSASPGTSGTYQETQYF
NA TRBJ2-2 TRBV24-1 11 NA TGTGCCACCAGTGATACCGGGGAGCTGTTTTTT CATSDTGELFF
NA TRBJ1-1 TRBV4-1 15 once TGCGCCAGCAGCCAGAGCCGGGGGCAAAACACTGAAGCTTTCTTT CASSQSRGQNTEAFF
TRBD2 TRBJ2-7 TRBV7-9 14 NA TGTGCCAGCTCGCCAGGACTAGCGGGATACGAGCAGTACTTC CASSPGLAGYEQYF
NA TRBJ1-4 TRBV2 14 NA TGTGCCAGCCGATCAGGCACGAATAATGAAAAACTGTTTTTT CASRSGTNNEKLFF
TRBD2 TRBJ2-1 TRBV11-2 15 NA TGTGCCAGCAGCTTAGAGCTAGCGGGAGTCCCCGAGCAGTTCTTC CASSLELAGVPEQFF
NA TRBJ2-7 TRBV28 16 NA TGTGCCAGCAGTTCGGCGACAGCCTCCGGCTCCTACGAGCAGTACTTC CASSSATASGSYEQYF
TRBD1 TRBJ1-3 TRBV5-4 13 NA TGTGCCAGCAGCCAGGGGGCGGGAAACACCATATATTTT CASSQGAGNTIYF
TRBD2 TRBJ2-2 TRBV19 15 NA TGTGCCAGTACTAGCGGGAGGGCGAACACCGGGGAGCTGTTTTTT CASTSGRANTGELFF
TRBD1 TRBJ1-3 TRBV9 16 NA TGTGCCAGCAGCGTAGCCCCGGGACAGTCTGGAAACACCATATATTTT CASSVAPGQSGNTIYF
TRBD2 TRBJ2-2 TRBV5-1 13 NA TGCGCCAGCAGCTTAGGACTAGCCGGGGAGCTGTTTTTT CASSLGLAGELFF